This entry lists 10 T cell receptor beta chains sequenced from one sample in a study of OX40 agonist ivuxolimab in advanced cancers. TCRdb keeps only in-frame clones here, not all; method: immunoSEQ multiplex PCR. The sample holds approximately 60,000 clones, around 90% seen once. The material was CD4+ or CD8+ T cells sorted from blood, obtained in a trial of the OX40 agonist ivuxolimab. The receptors shown here come from an adult with an advanced solid tumor such as melanoma, head and neck, liver or kidney cancer.

This chain joins TRBV5-4 and TRBJ1-6, with 9 nucleotides matching TRBD1. Trimming cost V 3 bases and J 13 bases; bases outside gene matches: 11. Germline loops: CDR1 SGHNT, CDR2 YYREEE (reference sequence). The CDR3 loop spans 15 amino acids. The CDR3 DNA is TGTGCCAGCAGCTCCCCCGGGACAGGGTGGGCCCCCCTCCACTTT. This sequence encodes CASSSPGTGWAPLHF.

The V gene is TRBV10-1, the J gene TRBJ1-3; D is unclear. Trimming took 8 bases from V and 0 from J, leaving 14 bases between them. CDR3 length: 15 amino acids. CDR1 is WNHNN, CDR2 SYGVQD, per germline (reference sequence). The chain's CDR3 is CASGSADNSGNTIYF. CDR3 nucleotides: TGCGCCAGCGGTTCTGCAGATAACTCTGGAAACACCATATATTTT.

CDR3 bases: TGTGCCAGCAGCAACGGACAGGGATACACTGAAGCTTTCTTT. It yields the protein CASSNGQGYTEAFF. The gene calls are TRBV7-8 and TRBJ1-1; 8 bases line up with TRBD1. The germline V gene encodes CDR1 SGHVS and CDR2 FQNEAQ. There are 14 residues in the CDR3. The V segment lost 5 bases and the J segment 3 bases; nucleotides outside the gene matches: 5.

The rearrangement links TRBV5-1 to TRBJ1-1; D not resolved. The germline V and J ends were trimmed by 7 bases and 0 bases, with 13 bases remaining between them. Germline values: CDR1 SGHRS, CDR2 YFSETQ. The CDR3 loop spans 14 amino acids. CDR3 nucleotides: TGCGCCAGCTATATATCGCCGGTGAACACTGAAGCTTTCTTT. Translated: CASYISPVNTEAFF.

On this clone: One junction end does not reproduce the germline sequence, and a read error may be involved. V usage is TRBV6-1 and J usage is TRBJ2-1; perhaps TRBD1 as D (6 bases). This CDR3 is 15 amino acids long. Per the germline V gene, CDR1 is MNHNS and CDR2 is SASEGT. CDR3 loop: CASNEPGHKYNEQFF. The CDR3 DNA reads as TGTGCCAGCAATGAACCGGGACACAAATACAATGAGCAGTTCTTC.

V usage is TRBV18 and J usage is TRBJ2-5; 7 positions agree with TRBD1. The junction had 10 bases not matched to a gene; V was cut back by 4 bases and J by 5 bases. The CDR3 consists of 15 residues. Germline V gene data show CDR1 as KGHSH and CDR2 as LQKENI. CDR3 amino acids: CASSRDRVSMETQYF. CDR3 coding DNA: TGTGCCAGCTCACGAGACAGGGTTTCAATGGAGACCCAGTACTTC.

V is TRBV7-9 and J is TRBJ1-3; no clear D. Per the germline V gene, CDR1 is SEHNR and CDR2 is FQNEAQ (reference sequence). This CDR3 has 16 amino acids. V lost 5 bases and J lost 0, with 14 bases in between. CDR3 loop: CASSPSPQASGNTIYF. The CDR3 DNA reads as TGTGCCAGCAGCCCCTCGCCGCAGGCCTCTGGAAACACCATATATTTT.

The CDR3 nucleotides read TGTGCCAGCAGATCAAGACTAGCGCGGAACGAGCAGTACTTC. Protein sequence: CASRSRLARNEQYF. The rearrangement uses TRBV2 and TRBJ2-7, with 8 bases fitting TRBD2. Trimming cost V 6 bases and J 5 bases; bases outside gene matches: 9. Per germline, CDR1 SNHLY and CDR2 FYNNEI. The CDR3 runs to 14 residues.

The chain has TRBV14 and TRBJ1-3, with TRBD1 matching 7 bases. Germline CDR1 reads SGHDN; CDR2 reads FVKESK. The CDR3 loop spans 18 amino acids. J was trimmed by 0 bases and V by 4 bases; bases with no gene match: 12. Here the CDR3 reads CASSPSGPGDSSGNTIYF. Here the CDR3 DNA reads TGTGCCAGCAGCCCAAGCGGACCAGGGGACAGCTCTGGAAACACCATATATTTT. The variable domain in full, completed from reference TRBV14 and TRBJ1-3, reads EAGVTQFPSHSVIEKGQTVTLRCDPISGHDNLYWYRRVMGKEIKFLLHFVKESKQDESGMPNNRFLAERTGGTYSTLKVQPAELEDSGVYFCASSPSGPGDSSGNTIYFGEGSWLTVV.

This CDR3 reads CAYGGGANSPLHF. The DNA for the CDR3 is TGTGCCTACGGAGGGGGAGCGAATTCACCCCTCCACTTT. The chain joins TRBV30 to TRBJ1-6; tentative D call: TRBD1 (6 bases). The germline V and J ends were trimmed by 7 bases and 7 bases, with 14 bases remaining between them. CDR3 size: 13 residues. In germline, CDR1 is GTSNPN, CDR2 SVGIG (reference sequence).